This entry lists 10 T cell receptor beta chains sequenced from one sample in a study of tumor and adjacent non-tumor tissue in lung cancer. Three rounds of nested PCR, following a modified ARM-PCR protocol, produced the TCRbeta library. MiXCR, run by TCRdb on the multiplex PCR reads, gives a single entry per CDR3 protein. The sample consists of approximately 86,000 distinct CDR3 sequences, 72% of them appearing once. RNA was extracted from bulk tissue without any cell sorting. The sample was lung tumor tissue. All receptors derive from a woman in her forties with non-small cell lung cancer.

The chain employs TRBV11-3 and TRBJ1-6; D is uncertain. The CDR3 extends over 13 amino acids. Germline V gene lookup returns CDR1 SGHNT and CDR2 YENEEA. V was trimmed by 11 bases and J by 9 bases, leaving 17 bases between them. The CDR3 sequence: CAGIHGESSPLHF. Here the CDR3 DNA reads TGTGCCGGCATCCATGGAGAGAGTTCACCCCTCCACTTT.

The chain couples TRBV12-3 or TRBV12-4 to TRBJ2-7; 10 bases map to TRBD2. The CDR3 has 14 amino acids. With 6 bases clipped from V and 8 bases from J, the junction kept 10 bases outside the gene matches. As DNA, the CDR3 is TGTGCCAGCAGCCGAGCGGGGGGGTCTTACAAGCAGTACTTC. This gives the protein CASSRAGGSYKQYF.

The table lists this clonotype with many counts. The chain has TRBV5-1 and TRBJ2-3, with D possibly being TRBD2 (5 bases). V was cut by 5 bases and J by 3 bases, with 10 bases left in between. CDR3 length: 13 amino acids. Germline CDR1 reads SGHRS; CDR2 reads YFSETQ. The CDR3 DNA reads TGCGCCAGCAGTTCGGAGGTAACAGATACGCAGTATTTT. Translated, it gives CASSSEVTDTQYF.

This clonotype was observed a handful of times. A junction end diverges from the germline sequence, so it may reflect a read error. This chain uses TRBV14 with TRBJ1-1; D uncertain. This CDR3 contains 13 residues. Germline V gene lookup returns CDR1 SGHDN and CDR2 FVKESK. CDR3 in amino acids: CAGSQFRGTEAFF. In nucleotides, the CDR3 is TGTGCCGGCAGCCAGTTCCGAGGGACTGAAGCTTTCTTT.

This clonotype was counted only a few times. At one end the junction does not follow the germline gene, possibly because of a read error. The J gene is TRBJ2-3, the V gene TRBV4-2, with unresolved D. Germline V lookup: CDR1 LGHNA, CDR2 YNFKEQ. The CDR3 is 13 amino acids. The CDR3 is CASIQEAEYTQYF. For the CDR3, the DNA is TGTGCCAGCATCCAAGAGGCAGAGTATACGCAGTATTTT.

This clonotype was picked up a small number of times. This chain joins TRBV7-3 and TRBJ2-3; D not certain. The V end lost 2 bases, the J end lost 4 bases, and 10 bases lay between the germline ends. The germline V gene encodes CDR1 SGHTA and CDR2 FQGTGA. The CDR3 has 14 amino acids. The CDR3 sequence is CASSLAMGPDTQYF. The CDR3 DNA is TGTGCCAGCAGCTTAGCGATGGGCCCAGATACGCAGTATTTT.

Regarding this clonotype: It may be a read error: a sequence one base away is much more abundant. The chain joins TRBV20-1 to TRBJ2-7, with no clear D. The V end lost 3 bases, the J end lost 0 bases, and 6 bases lay between the germline ends. The CDR3 spans 12 residues. The germline gives CDR1 DFQATT, CDR2 SNEGSKA (reference sequence). The chain's CDR3 is CSARWDSYEQYF. The DNA of the CDR3 is TGCAGTGCTAGGTGGGACTCCTACGAGCAGTACTTC.

For this clonotype: One junction end does not reproduce the germline sequence, and a read error may be involved. The chain employs TRBV6-5 and TRBJ1-6; no clear D. There are 18 residues in the CDR3. Per the germline V gene, CDR1 is MNHEY and CDR2 is SVGAGI. The CDR3 loop reads CASSYLPLGGSYNSPLHF. Written as DNA, the CDR3 is TGTGCCAGCAGTTACTTGCCGCTAGGAGGGTCCTATAATTCACCCCTCCATTTT.

As for this clonotype: Germline and junction disagree at one end, which may indicate a read error. The chain couples TRBV6-1 to TRBJ2-3; D might be TRBD2 (5 bases). The CDR3 has 16 amino acids. Germline V lookup: CDR1 MNHNS, CDR2 SASEGT. Here the CDR3 reads CAGSEDHGGITDTQYF. As DNA, the CDR3 is TGTGCCGGCAGTGAAGACCACGGAGGTATCACAGATACGCAGTATTTT.

Comment on this clonotype: Germline is not matched at one junction end, which may reflect a read error. The chain joins TRBV12-3 or TRBV12-4 to TRBJ1-3, with a weak D call TRBD1 (5 bases). The CDR3 is 16 amino acids. The CDR3 region is CASSLNGGTVRNAIYF. In nucleotides, the CDR3 is TGTGCCAGCAGTTTAAATGGGGGTACAGTCCGAAACGCCATATATTTT.